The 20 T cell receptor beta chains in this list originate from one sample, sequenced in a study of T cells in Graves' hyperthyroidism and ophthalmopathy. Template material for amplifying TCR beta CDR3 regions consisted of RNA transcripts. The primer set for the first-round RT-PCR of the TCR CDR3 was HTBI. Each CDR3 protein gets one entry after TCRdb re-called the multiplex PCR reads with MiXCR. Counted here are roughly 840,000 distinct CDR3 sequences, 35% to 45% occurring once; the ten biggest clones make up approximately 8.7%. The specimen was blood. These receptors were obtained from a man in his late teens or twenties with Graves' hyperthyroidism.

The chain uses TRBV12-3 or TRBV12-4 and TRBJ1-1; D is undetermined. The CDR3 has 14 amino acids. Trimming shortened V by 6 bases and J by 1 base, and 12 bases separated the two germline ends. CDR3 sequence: CASSPGLGNTEAFF. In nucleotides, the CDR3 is TGTGCCAGCAGCCCTGGGCTCGGGAACACTGAAGCTTTCTTT.

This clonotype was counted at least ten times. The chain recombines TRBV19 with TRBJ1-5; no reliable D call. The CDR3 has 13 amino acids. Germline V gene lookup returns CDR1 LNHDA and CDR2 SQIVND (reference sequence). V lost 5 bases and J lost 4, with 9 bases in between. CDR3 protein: CASSWVRNQPQHF. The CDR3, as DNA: TGTGCCAGTAGTTGGGTGAGGAATCAGCCCCAGCATTTT.

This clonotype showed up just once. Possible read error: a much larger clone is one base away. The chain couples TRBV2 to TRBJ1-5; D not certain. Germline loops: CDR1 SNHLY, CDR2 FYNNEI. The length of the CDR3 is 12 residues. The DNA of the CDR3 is TGTGCCAACAGTGAAGCGCGTCAGCCCCAGCATTTT. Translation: CANSEARQPQHF. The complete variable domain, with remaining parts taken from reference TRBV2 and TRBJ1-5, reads EPEVTQTPSHQVTQMGQEVILRCVPISNHLYFYWYRQILGQKVEFLVSFYNNEISEKSEIFDDQFSVERPDGSNFTLKIRSTKLEDSAMYFCANSEARQPQHFGDGTRLSIL.

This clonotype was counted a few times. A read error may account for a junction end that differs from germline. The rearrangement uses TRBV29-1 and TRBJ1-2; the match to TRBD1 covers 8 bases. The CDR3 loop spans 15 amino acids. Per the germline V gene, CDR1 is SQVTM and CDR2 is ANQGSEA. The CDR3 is CASSLLGQGALGYTF. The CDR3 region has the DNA TGTGCCAGCAGCTTGCTGGGCCAGGGGGCTCTGGGCTACACCTTC. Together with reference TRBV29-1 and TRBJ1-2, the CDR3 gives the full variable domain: SAVISQKPSRDICQRGTSLTIQCQVDSQVTMMFWYRQQPGQSLTLIATANQGSEATYESGFVIDKFPISRPNLTFSTLTVSNMSPEDSSIYLCASSLLGQGALGYTFGSGTRLTVV.

The CDR3 DNA sequence: TGTGCCAGCACCCCGGGGAGGGGGGCTTATGCCCAGCATTTT. The encoded protein is CASTPGRGAYAQHF. This chain connects TRBV11-2 to TRBJ1-5, with TRBD1 as a possible D gene (6 bases). Germline-derived CDR1 and CDR2 are SGHAT and FQNNGV. This CDR3 has 14 residues. Trimming removed 7 bases at V and 11 bases at J, with 21 bases between.

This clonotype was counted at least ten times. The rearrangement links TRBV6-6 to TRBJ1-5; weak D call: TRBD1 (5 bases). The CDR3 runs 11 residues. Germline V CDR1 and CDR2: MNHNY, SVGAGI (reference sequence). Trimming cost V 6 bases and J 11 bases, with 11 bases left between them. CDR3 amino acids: CASRQALTQHF. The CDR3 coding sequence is TGTGCCAGCAGACAGGCTCTGACCCAGCATTTT.

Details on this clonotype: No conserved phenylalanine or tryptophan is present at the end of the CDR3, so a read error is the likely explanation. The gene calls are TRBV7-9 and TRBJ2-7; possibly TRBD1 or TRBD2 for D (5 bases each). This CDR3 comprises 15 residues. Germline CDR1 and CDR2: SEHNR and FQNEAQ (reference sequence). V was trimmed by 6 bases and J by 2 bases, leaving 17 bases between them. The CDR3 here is CASSTLTGGPYEQYL. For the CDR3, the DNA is TGTGCCAGCAGTACCCTTACTGGGGGACCCTACGAGCAGTACCTC.

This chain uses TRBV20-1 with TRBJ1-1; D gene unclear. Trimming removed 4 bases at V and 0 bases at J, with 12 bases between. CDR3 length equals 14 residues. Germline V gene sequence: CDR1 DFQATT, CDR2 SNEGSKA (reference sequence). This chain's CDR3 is CSATRQAMNTEAFF. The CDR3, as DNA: TGCAGTGCTACCCGACAAGCAATGAACACTGAAGCTTTCTTT.

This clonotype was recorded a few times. CDR3 coding DNA: TGTGCCAGCAGCGGGCGACGGGACAGGGAAGAGACCCAGTACTTC. Protein product: CASSGRRDREETQYF. The chain carries TRBV9 and TRBJ2-5, with TRBD1 matching 9 bases. This CDR3 is 15 amino acids long. Trimming removed 3 bases from V and 3 bases from J; junction bases left unmatched: 6. Germline values: CDR1 SGDLS, CDR2 YYNGEE.

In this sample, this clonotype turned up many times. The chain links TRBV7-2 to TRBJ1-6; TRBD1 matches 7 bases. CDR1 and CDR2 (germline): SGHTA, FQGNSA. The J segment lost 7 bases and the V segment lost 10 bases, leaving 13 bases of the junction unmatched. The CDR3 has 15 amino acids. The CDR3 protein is CATNPWGTANSPLHF. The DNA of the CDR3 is TGTGCCACCAACCCCTGGGGGACAGCCAATTCACCCCTCCACTTT.

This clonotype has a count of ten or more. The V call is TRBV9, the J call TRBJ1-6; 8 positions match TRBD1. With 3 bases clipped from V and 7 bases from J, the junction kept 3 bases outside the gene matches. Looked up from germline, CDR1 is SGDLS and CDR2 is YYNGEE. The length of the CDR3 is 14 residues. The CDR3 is CASSGDRINSPLHF. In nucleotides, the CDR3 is TGTGCCAGCAGCGGGGACAGGATAAATTCACCCCTCCACTTT. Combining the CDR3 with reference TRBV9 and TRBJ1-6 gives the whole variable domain DSGVTQTPKHLITATGQRVTLRCSPRSGDLSVYWYQQSLDQGLQFLIQYYNGEERAKGNILERFSAQQFPDLHSELNLSSLELGDSALYFCASSGDRINSPLHFGNGTRLTVT.

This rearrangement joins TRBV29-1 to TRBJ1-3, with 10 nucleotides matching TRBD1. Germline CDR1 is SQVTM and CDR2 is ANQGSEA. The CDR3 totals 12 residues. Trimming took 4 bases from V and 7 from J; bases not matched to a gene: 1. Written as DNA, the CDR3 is TGCAGCGTTGGACAGGGGGCGAACACCATATATTTT. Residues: CSVGQGANTIYF.

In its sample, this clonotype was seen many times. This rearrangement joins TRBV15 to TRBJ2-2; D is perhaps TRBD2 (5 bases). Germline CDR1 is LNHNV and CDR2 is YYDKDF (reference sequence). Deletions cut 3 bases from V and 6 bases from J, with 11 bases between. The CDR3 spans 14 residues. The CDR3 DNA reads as TGTGCCACCAGCAGGAGGGCTTTTCCCGGGGAGCTGTTTTTT. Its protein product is CATSRRAFPGELFF.

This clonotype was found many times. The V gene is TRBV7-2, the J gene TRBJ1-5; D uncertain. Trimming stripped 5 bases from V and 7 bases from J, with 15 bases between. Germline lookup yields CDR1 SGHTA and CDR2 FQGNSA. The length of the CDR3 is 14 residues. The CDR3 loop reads CASSPSPFGQPQHF. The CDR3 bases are TGTGCCAGCAGCCCAAGTCCATTCGGACAGCCCCAGCATTTT.

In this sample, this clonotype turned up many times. CDR3 loop: CATSRDPGMAQPQHF. As DNA, the CDR3 is TGTGCCACCAGCAGAGATCCGGGGATGGCTCAGCCCCAGCATTTT. This sequence joins TRBV15 and TRBJ1-5; D unresolved. Per the germline V gene, CDR1 is LNHNV and CDR2 is YYDKDF (reference sequence). Trimming stripped 0 bases from V and 6 bases from J, with 12 bases between. The CDR3 is 15 residues long.

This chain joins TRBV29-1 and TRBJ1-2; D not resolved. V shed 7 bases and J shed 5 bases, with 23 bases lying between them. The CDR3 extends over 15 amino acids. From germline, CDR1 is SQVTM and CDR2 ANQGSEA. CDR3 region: CSGQPGPSMGYGYTF. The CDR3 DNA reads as TGCAGCGGCCAACCGGGCCCTTCTATGGGATATGGCTACACCTTC.

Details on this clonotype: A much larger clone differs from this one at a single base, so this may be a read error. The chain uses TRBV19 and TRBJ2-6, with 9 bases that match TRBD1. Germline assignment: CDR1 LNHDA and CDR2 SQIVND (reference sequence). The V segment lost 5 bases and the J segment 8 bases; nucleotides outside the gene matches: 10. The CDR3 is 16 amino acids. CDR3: CASSVDRGAGTNVLTF. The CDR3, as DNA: TGTGCCAGTAGTGTCGACAGGGGGGCGGGGACCAACGTCCTGACTTTC.

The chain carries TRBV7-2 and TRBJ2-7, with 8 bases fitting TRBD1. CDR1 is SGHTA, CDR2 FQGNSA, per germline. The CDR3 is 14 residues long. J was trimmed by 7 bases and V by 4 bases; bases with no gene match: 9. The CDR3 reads CASSSPAGTGEQYF. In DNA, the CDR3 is TGTGCCAGCAGCTCGCCGGCCGGGACAGGTGAGCAGTACTTC.

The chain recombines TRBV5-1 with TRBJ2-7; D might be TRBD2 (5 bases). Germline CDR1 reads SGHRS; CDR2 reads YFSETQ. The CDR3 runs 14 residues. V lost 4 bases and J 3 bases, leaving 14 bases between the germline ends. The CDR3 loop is CASSEGAANYEQYF. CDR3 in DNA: TGCGCCAGCAGCGAGGGCGCGGCTAACTACGAGCAGTACTTC.

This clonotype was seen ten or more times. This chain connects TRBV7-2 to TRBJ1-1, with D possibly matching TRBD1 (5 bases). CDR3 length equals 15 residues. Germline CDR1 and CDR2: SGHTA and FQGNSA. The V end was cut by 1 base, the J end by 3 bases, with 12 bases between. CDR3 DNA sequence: TGTGCCAGCAGCTTAGGATGGGACGGGTACACTGAAGCTTTCTTT. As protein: CASSLGWDGYTEAFF.